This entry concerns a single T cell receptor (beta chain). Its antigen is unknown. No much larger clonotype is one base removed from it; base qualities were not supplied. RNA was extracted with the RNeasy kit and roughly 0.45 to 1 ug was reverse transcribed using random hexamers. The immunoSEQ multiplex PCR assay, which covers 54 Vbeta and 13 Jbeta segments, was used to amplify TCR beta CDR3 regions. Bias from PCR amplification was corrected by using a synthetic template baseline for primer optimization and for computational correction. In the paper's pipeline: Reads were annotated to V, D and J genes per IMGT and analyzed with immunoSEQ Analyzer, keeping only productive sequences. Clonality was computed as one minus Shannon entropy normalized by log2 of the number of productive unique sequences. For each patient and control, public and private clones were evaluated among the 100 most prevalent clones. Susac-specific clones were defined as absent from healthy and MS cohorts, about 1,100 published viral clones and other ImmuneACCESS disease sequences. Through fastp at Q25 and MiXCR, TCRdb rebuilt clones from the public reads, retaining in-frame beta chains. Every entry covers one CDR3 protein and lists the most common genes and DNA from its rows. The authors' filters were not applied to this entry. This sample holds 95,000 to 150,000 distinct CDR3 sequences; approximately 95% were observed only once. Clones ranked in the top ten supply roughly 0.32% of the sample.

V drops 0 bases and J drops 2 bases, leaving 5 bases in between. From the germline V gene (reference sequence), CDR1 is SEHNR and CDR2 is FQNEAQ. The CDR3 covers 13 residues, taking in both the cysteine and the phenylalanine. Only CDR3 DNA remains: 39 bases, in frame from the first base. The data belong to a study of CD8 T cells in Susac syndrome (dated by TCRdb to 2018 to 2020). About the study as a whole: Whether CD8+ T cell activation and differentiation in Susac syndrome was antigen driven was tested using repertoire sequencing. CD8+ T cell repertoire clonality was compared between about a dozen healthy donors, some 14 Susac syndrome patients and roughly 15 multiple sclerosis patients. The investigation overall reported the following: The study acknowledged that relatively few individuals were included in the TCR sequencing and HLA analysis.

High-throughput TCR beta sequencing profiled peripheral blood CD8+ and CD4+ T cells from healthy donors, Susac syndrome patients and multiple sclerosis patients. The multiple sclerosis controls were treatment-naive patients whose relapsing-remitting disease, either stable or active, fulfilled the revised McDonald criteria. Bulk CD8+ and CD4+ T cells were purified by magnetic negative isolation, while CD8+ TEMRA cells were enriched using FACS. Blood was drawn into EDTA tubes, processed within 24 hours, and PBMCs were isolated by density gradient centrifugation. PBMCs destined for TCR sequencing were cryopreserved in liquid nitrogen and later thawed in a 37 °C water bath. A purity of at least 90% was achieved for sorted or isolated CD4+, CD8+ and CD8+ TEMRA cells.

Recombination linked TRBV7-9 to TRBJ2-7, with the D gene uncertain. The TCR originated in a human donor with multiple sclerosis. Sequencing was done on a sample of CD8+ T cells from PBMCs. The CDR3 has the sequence CASSLASTYEQYF. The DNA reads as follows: TGTGCCAGCAGCTTAGCAAGCACCTACGAGCAGTACTTC.